The next 16 T cell receptor beta chains were all read from a single sample in a study of tumor and adjacent non-tumor tissue in lung cancer. TCRbeta libraries were built with three rounds of nested PCR, modified from ARM-PCR. TCRdb passed the multiplex PCR reads through MiXCR, listing each CDR3 protein once. Of about 100,000 distinct CDR3 sequences in the sample, around three fifths are singletons; the top ten hold around 20%. No cell sorting was done before RNA was extracted from the tissue. The normal lung tissue was taken more than 3 cm from the tumor edge. The sequenced material came from distant non-tumor lung tissue. The receptors stem from a man aged 25-45 years with non-small cell lung cancer.

About this clonotype itself: At one boundary the junction diverges from the germline segment, which might be a read error. The V call is TRBV11-2, the J call TRBJ1-4, with D unresolved. This CDR3 has 16 amino acids. CDR1 is SGHAT and CDR2 is FQNNGV in the germline V gene. The CDR3 here is CANSLESADPNENLFF. CDR3 DNA: TGTGCCAACAGCTTAGAGTCGGCCGACCCTAATGAAAATCTGTTTTTT.

The chain uses TRBV11-1 and TRBJ1-2, with D uncertain. The CDR3 has 13 amino acids. Looked up from germline, CDR1 is SGHAT and CDR2 is FQDESV (reference sequence). The CDR3 sequence is CTGSLSPIDGHTF. The DNA for the CDR3 is TGTACCGGCAGCTTATCCCCGATAGACGGCCACACCTTC.

This clonotype was seen a few times. J is TRBJ2-1 and V is TRBV20-1; 7 positions match TRBD1. The CDR3 has 14 residues. Looked up from germline, CDR1 is DFQATT and CDR2 is SNEGSKA (reference sequence). The V segment lost 6 bases and the J segment 2 bases; nucleotides outside the gene matches: 7. DNA for the CDR3: TGCAGTGCCGAGAGACAGGGCACCTACAATGAGCAGTTCTTC. Protein sequence: CSAERQGTYNEQFF.

This clonotype was observed a few times. The DNA is omitted, as the CDR3 cannot be located on it reliably, and the CDR3 follows TCRdb's listing. The CDR3 sequence: CANRVASGTGELLF. This chain links TRBV28 with TRBJ2-2; the table assigns TRBD2, which was not confirmed against the DNA. Germline values: CDR1 MDHEN, CDR2 SYDVKM. The CDR3 length equals 14 residues, ends included.

Note on this clonotype: Mismatch with germline at one junction end may stem from a read error. The CDR3 DNA is TGCAGCGTCGCGAGGGTTCCCTCTGGAAACACCTTATATTTT. Its translation is CSVARVPSGNTLYF. The chain links TRBV29-1 to TRBJ1-3; no definite D call. The CDR3 is 14 residues long. CDR1 SQVTM and CDR2 ANQGSEA come from the germline V gene.

On this clonotype: The CDR3 carries no conserved terminal phenylalanine or tryptophan, so it likely arises from a read error. V and J are TRBV6-1 and TRBJ1-5, with D hard to call. The germline gives CDR1 MNHNS, CDR2 SASEGT. CDR3 length equals 15 residues. The CDR3 region is CASCEALARYQPQHL. CDR3 bases: TGTGCCAGCTGTGAAGCTTTAGCCAGATATCAGCCCCAGCATCTT.

As regards this clonotype: A much larger clone lies a single base off, so this may be a read error. This is likely a read error, given that the CDR3 carries no conserved phenylalanine or tryptophan at its end. The chain employs TRBV7-8 and TRBJ1-5, with 12 bases aligning to TRBD1. The CDR3 spans 16 residues. Trimming cost V 1 base and J 5 bases; bases outside gene matches: 3. Germline CDR1 is SGHVS and CDR2 is FQNEAQ. In DNA, the CDR3 is TGTGCCAGCAGCTTAGAGAGGGACAGGGGGCATCAGCCCCAGCATCTT. Translated, it gives CASSLERDRGHQPQHL.

Concerning this clonotype itself: The junction and the germline gene differ at one end; a read error may be behind it. This sequence joins TRBV11-2 and TRBJ2-7; TRBD2 aligns across 7 bases. The DNA end favors TRBJ2-1, so the J call may be wrong. This CDR3 region has 13 residues. The germline gives CDR1 SGHAT, CDR2 FQNNGV. The CDR3 DNA reads as TGTGTCAGCACCGCGGGCGGGAGAGACGAGCAGTTCTTC. This sequence encodes CVSTAGGRDEQFF.

The V and J genes are TRBV5-4 and TRBJ1-4, with D unresolved. V was pared by 6 bases and J by 0 bases, with 15 bases between. Per the germline V gene, CDR1 is SGHNT and CDR2 is YYREEE (reference sequence). The CDR3 loop spans 16 amino acids. CDR3 amino acids: CASNFGPRSTNEKLFF. CDR3 nucleotide sequence: TGTGCCAGCAACTTTGGTCCGCGATCAACTAATGAAAAACTGTTTTTT.

The V and J genes are TRBV28 and TRBJ2-1, with D tentatively TRBD1 (7 bases). Germline V CDR1 and CDR2: MDHEN, SYDVKM. The CDR3 runs 15 residues. V was trimmed by 9 bases and J by 4 bases, leaving 19 bases between them. CDR3 residues: CASRGAGGPYNEQFF. In DNA form, the CDR3 reads TGTGCCAGTAGGGGGGCAGGGGGTCCTTACAATGAGCAGTTCTTC.

Details on this clonotype: A read error may be the cause here, since a much bigger clone is one base away. V gene TRBV6-6 combines with J gene TRBJ2-7; D not resolved. The germline gives CDR1 MNHNY, CDR2 SVGAGI (reference sequence). The CDR3 has 13 residues. Trimming left V 3 bases short and J 3 bases short, with 9 bases between. The CDR3 sequence is CASSYLVVYEQYF. The CDR3 DNA reads TGTGCCAGCAGTTATCTGGTCGTCTACGAGCAGTACTTC.

V is TRBV5-1 and J is TRBJ2-3; the D gene could be TRBD1 or TRBD2 (6 bases each). The CDR3 sequence is 17 residues long. Germline values: CDR1 SGHRS, CDR2 YFSETQ. The V end lost 0 bases, the J end lost 7 bases, and 21 bases lay between the germline ends. DNA of the CDR3: TGCGCCAGCAGCTTGGTGGCTAACGGGGGCCTAGGAAATACGCAGTATTTT. Its translation: CASSLVANGGLGNTQYF.

Worth noting for this clonotype: This clone may be a read error of a much larger clone one base away. This chain joins TRBV12-3 or TRBV12-4 and TRBJ1-5; tentatively, D is TRBD1 (6 bases). The CDR3 runs to 14 residues. The CDR3: CANSLQGPNQPQHF. For the CDR3, the DNA is TGTGCCAACAGTCTACAGGGCCCCAATCAGCCCCAGCATTTT.

J is TRBJ1-1 and V is TRBV11-3; D is possibly TRBD1 (5 bases). Trimming cost V 9 bases and J 3 bases, with 17 bases left between them. This CDR3 is built from 14 residues. Germline-derived CDR1 and CDR2 are SGHNT and YENEEA. The CDR3 is CARSPPGGDTEAFF. CDR3 nucleotide sequence: TGTGCCAGGAGTCCCCCAGGAGGGGACACTGAAGCTTTCTTT. Filled out from reference TRBV11-3 and TRBJ1-1, the complete variable domain reads EAGVVQSPRYKIIEKKQPVAFWCNPISGHNTLYWYLQNLGQGPELLIRYENEEAVDDSQLPKDRFSAERLKGVDSTLKIQPAELGDSAVYLCARSPPGGDTEAFFGQGTRLTVV.

In regard to this clonotype: One end of the junction does not line up with germline, which may come from a read error. The V and J genes are TRBV11-3 and TRBJ2-7, with D possibly matching TRBD1 (5 bases). CDR1 and CDR2 (germline): SGHNT, YENEEA. This CDR3 is built from 14 residues. The CDR3 region is CANSFPGLKYEQYF. The CDR3 coding sequence is TGTGCCAACAGCTTCCCAGGGCTTAAGTACGAGCAATACTTC.

The chain joins TRBV12-3 or TRBV12-4 to TRBJ2-3; perhaps TRBD1 as D (5 bases). V lost 3 bases to trimming and J lost 7 bases, with 14 bases between them. The CDR3 runs 14 residues. This CDR3 is CASSLGWGPHTQYF. The CDR3 DNA reads TGTGCCAGCAGTTTGGGGTGGGGCCCACATACGCAGTATTTT.